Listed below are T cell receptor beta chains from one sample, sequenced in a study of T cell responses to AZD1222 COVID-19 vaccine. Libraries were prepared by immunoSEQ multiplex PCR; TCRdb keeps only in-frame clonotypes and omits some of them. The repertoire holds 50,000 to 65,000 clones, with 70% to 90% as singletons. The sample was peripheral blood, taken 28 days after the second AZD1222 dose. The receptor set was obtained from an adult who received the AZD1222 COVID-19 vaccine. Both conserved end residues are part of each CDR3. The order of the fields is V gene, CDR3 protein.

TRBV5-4	CASSLGGINTGELFF
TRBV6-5	CASSRGTLNQPQHF
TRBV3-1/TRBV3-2	CASSLRQAQPQHF
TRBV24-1	CATSGGLINQPQHF
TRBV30	CAWTRGTATNEQYF
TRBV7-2	CASSLALFDEQYF
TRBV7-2	CASSLGLAGVKETQYF
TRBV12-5	CASGLVRLTNYGYTF
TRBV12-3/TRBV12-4	CASSLGQGNGYTF
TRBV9	CASSVSGSFNEQFF
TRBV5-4	CASSPGGQRETQYF
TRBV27	CASSYSSSYEQYF
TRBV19	CASSSFGQIDRPQHF
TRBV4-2	CASSQVVRDGSYGYTF
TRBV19	CASSSTGGYEQYF
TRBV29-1	CSVLETSGPTYEAFF
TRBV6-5	CASSSGQSNYGYTF
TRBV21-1	CASSKGTGAYEQYF
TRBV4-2	CASSQDAFSAPEHDYGYTF
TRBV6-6	CASSYLLGPTGELFF
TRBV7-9	CASSPDPAAGELFF
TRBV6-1	CASSERETQYF
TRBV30	CAWSPQGRDSNQPQHF
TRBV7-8	CASSLGSDLGAQYF
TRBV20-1	CSASSGNGYTF
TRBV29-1	CSVVTSGRGTQYF
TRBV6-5	CASSPGTGPMREQYF
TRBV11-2	CASSLDPSLETQYF
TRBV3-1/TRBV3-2	CASTSGHGTASPLHF
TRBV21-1	CASSKIIDRARSTDTQYF
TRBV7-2	CASSLNRGTTDTQYF
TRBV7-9	CASSTRQGQDNSPLHF
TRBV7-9	CASSPRRDEQYF
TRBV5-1	CASSLAGGPDEQFF
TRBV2	CPARGISYEQYF
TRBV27	CAVRRDREFF
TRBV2	CASSVGTGYTDTQYF